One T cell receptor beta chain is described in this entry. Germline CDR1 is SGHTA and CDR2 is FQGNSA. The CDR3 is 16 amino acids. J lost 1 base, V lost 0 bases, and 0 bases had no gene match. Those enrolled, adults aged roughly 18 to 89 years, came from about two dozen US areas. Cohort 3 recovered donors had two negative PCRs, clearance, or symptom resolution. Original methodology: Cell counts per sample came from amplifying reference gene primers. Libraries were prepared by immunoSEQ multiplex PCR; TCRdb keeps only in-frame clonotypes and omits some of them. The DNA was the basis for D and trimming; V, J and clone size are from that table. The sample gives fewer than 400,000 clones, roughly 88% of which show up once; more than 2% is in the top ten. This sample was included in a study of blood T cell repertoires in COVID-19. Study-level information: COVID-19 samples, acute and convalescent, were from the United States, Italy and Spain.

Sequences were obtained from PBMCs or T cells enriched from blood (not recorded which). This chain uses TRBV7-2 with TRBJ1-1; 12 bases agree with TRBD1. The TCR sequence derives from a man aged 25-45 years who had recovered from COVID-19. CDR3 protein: CASSLAGQGANTEAFF. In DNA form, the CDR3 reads TGTGCCAGCAGCTTAGCGGGACAGGGGGCGAACACTGAAGCTTTCTTT.